This TCR beta chain comes out of a study of T cell clonality in common variable immunodeficiency (dated by TCRdb to 2014 to 2015). Study-level results and caveats: Correlations between repertoire features and clinical complications were limited by patient heterogeneity within the CVID cohort. CVID TCRbeta sequences reportedly showed fewer deletions and N-nucleotide insertions and lacked highly modified clones with 13 or more V deletions. Fewer TCRbeta clones were shared among CVID subjects than among healthy controls (p < 0.0001). Even though DNA input was equal, the average per sample came to 80,000 to 100,000 unique sequences for controls compared with 25,000 to 40,000 for CVID samples. The authors noted that sequencing repertoires of T cell subpopulations would be needed to clarify what caused the increased clonality in CVID. TCRbeta clonality was higher in CVID subjects than in healthy controls (t-test p = 0.018), and the increase was most characteristic of about a third of subjects.

Here V drops 1 base and J drops 3 bases, and the junction holds 8 bases not matched to any gene. CDR1 SGHVS and CDR2 FQNEAQ are derived from the germline V gene. From the cysteine through the phenylalanine, the CDR3 covers 16 amino acids. The DNA covers only part of the CDR3, 39 bases in frame from base 1. For sequencing, equivalent amounts of genomic DNA were input from CVID and control samples. For every sample, a 60 bp segment covering the rearranged TCRbeta CDR3 region was amplified and then sequenced. The immunoSEQ assay, a bias-corrected multiplex PCR combined with high-throughput sequencing, was used to amplify TCRbeta. Under the source paper's analysis protocol: Every unique nucleotide sequence was considered a clone and was annotated with V, D and J genes, copy number and frequency. Sequences were labeled productive if in frame, and non-productive if out of frame or containing stop codons. As previously described, Shannon's entropy was used to calculate clonality. The predicted amino acid sequences of productive clones were used to derive mean CDR3 Kyte-Doolittle hydropathy. Scaled V gene usage was hierarchically clustered using Manhattan distance and complete linkage with the R hclust function. Sharing of clones by CDR3 amino acid sequence was evaluated through resampling of 12 repertoires per group over 100 rounds. The repertoires were screened for more than 55 published EBV-specific TCRbeta sequences and a few hundred published CMV-specific TCRbeta sequences. Analysis left out two CVID samples that produced under 10,000 sequences, so 42 CVID repertoires remained. TCRdb retrieved this table from immuneACCESS and kept in-frame rearrangements only. Not all clones are present; in checked studies, unresolved V genes account for under half, and no reason is known for the remainder. V and J calls and clone size come straight from that table; D and trimming were deduced from the DNA. This sample holds around 24,000 clones in total, without any singletons. Together, the top ten hold 4% of the sample.

This clone appeared many times. No antigen is known for it. The missing CDR3 end, 3 residues past where the read stops, is filled in from the germline J gene. CVID was diagnosed by standard criteria: serum IgG, IgA and/or IgM reduced below normal range, plus specific antibody deficiency. There were 44 subjects in the CVID group (about 29 male and about 15 female), ranging in age from 9 to 64 years, with a mean age of roughly 40. Most CVID patients and most healthy controls were of Caucasian heritage. Replacement immunoglobulin therapy had been administered to all CVID subjects for at least one year at the time of study participation. At blood collection, none of the CVID subjects was ill or on immunomodulatory or immunosuppressive medication. From each donor, roughly 4.5 to 8.5 ml of heparinized peripheral whole blood was collected. TCRbeta CDR3 repertoires were sequenced from genomic DNA of adults with common variable immune deficiency (CVID) and healthy adult controls. Diluted blood was density-centrifuged over Hypaque 1077 or Ficoll-Paque to isolate peripheral blood mononuclear cells. Unsorted mononuclear cells served as the source of genomic DNA, which was extracted either by Qiagen column purification or by a centrifugation-based method.

Specimen: peripheral blood mononuclear cells. The chain links TRBV7-8 with TRBJ2-7, with 8 middle bases fitting TRBD2. The TCR sequence derives from a human donor with common variable immunodeficiency. The CDR3 protein sequence reads: CASSLGLAGLDYEQYF. CDR3 DNA (partial): TGTGCCAGCAGCTTAGGGCTAGCGGGTCTAGACTACGAG.